These 30 T cell receptor beta chains were sequenced from one sample in a study of CD8 T cells in Susac syndrome. An amount of RNA that ranged from 0.5 to 1 ug was reverse transcribed with random hexamers. MiXCR, run by TCRdb on the immunoSEQ multiplex PCR reads, gives a single entry per CDR3 protein. The repertoire consists of about 240,000 distinct CDR3 sequences, with approximately 95% occurring once and the leading ten covering 0.1%. The sequenced sample consisted of CD4+ T cells from PBMCs. Receptors were obtained from a human donor with Susac syndrome.

The V and J genes are TRBV28 and TRBJ2-7, with TRBD1 identical over 10 bases. The V and J ends lost 10 bases and 1 base, in that order; junction bases with no gene match: 7. The CDR3 length is 14 residues. The germline V gene has CDR1 MDHEN and CDR2 SYDVKM. The CDR3 bases are TGTGCCATCCGCCGGACAGGGGGGTCCTACGAGCAGTACTTC. This gives the protein CAIRRTGGSYEQYF.

V is TRBV12-3 or TRBV12-4 and J is TRBJ2-5, with 7 nucleotides matching TRBD1. The V gene end was trimmed by 6 bases and the J gene end by 4 bases; junction bases not matched to a gene: 2. The CDR3 runs 12 residues. The CDR3, as DNA: TGTGCCAGCAGAAGACAGGGAGAGACCCAGTACTTC. Protein sequence: CASRRQGETQYF.

This chain joins TRBV30 and TRBJ2-3; D is uncertain. In germline, CDR1 is GTSNPN, CDR2 SVGIG (reference sequence). The CDR3 is 12 amino acids. V shed 5 bases and J shed 6 bases, with 12 bases lying between them. CDR3: CAWFSSSDTQYF. The DNA for the CDR3 is TGTGCCTGGTTCTCATCCTCGGATACGCAGTATTTT. The whole variable domain, filled in from reference TRBV30 and TRBJ2-3, reads SQTIHQWPATLVQPVGSPLSLECTVEGTSNPNLYWYRQAAGRGLQLLFYSVGIGQISSEVPQNLSASRPQDRQFILSSKKLLLSDSGFYLCAWFSSSDTQYFGPGTRLTVL.

The genes are TRBV20-1 and TRBJ1-2; weak D call: TRBD1 (6 bases). Trimming stripped 5 bases from V and 3 bases from J, with 10 bases between. This CDR3 comprises 12 residues. CDR1 and CDR2 from the germline V gene are DFQATT and SNEGSKA (reference sequence). Written as DNA, the CDR3 is TGCAGTGCTCCCCGACAGGACTATGGCTACACCTTC. This encodes CSAPRQDYGYTF.

The rearrangement joins TRBV27 to TRBJ2-7; the D is unclear. CDR1 and CDR2 from the germline V gene are MNHEY and SMNVEV (reference sequence). V dropped 6 bases and J dropped 0 bases, with 15 bases sitting between them. The CDR3 loop spans 15 amino acids. CDR3: CASSLSSTVSYEQYF. The CDR3 DNA follows: TGTGCCAGCAGCCTTAGCTCTACCGTCTCCTACGAGCAGTACTTC.

The chain recombines TRBV20-1 with TRBJ2-1; the D gene could be TRBD1 or TRBD2 (6 bases each). Germline CDR1 reads DFQATT; CDR2 reads SNEGSKA (reference sequence). Trimming pared 3 bases from V and 14 bases from J, leaving 17 bases between. This CDR3 is built from 12 residues. The CDR3 DNA reads TGCAGTGCTAGTCCCGGGGGCGATGGAAAGTTCTTC. Protein: CSASPGGDGKFF.

This sequence joins TRBV9 and TRBJ2-1; maybe TRBD2 (6 bases). The CDR3 runs to 14 residues. Per the germline V gene, CDR1 is SGDLS and CDR2 is YYNGEE. Trimming took 3 bases from V and 6 from J, leaving 13 bases between them. Here the CDR3 DNA reads TGTGCCAGCAGCGCAACGGGACTCGCCAATGAGCAGTTCTTC. Protein: CASSATGLANEQFF.

The chain links TRBV12-3 or TRBV12-4 to TRBJ1-5, with TRBD1 matching 7 bases. The CDR3 contains 12 residues. V lost 2 bases and J lost 11; bases outside the gene matches: 3. In DNA, the CDR3 is TGTGCCAGCAGTTTACCCACAGGGGCCCAGCATTTT. The encoded protein is CASSLPTGAQHF.

V usage is TRBV20-1 and J usage is TRBJ2-7; 12 nucleotides match TRBD2. This CDR3 has 14 residues. Trimming removed 5 bases from V and 4 bases from J; junction bases left unmatched: 6. Germline-derived CDR1 and CDR2 are DFQATT and SNEGSKA (reference sequence). The CDR3 nucleotides read TGCAGTGCTTCCACTAGCGGGAGGTTTTACGAGCAGTACTTC. It codes for CSASTSGRFYEQYF.

The CDR3 DNA sequence: TGTGCCTGGAGTGTACAGCTCCCGGGACTACGGACTGAAGCTTTCTTT. Protein: CAWSVQLPGLRTEAFF. The chain recombines TRBV30 with TRBJ1-1; D might be TRBD1 (5 bases). The CDR3 runs 16 residues. Trimming cost V 0 bases and J 5 bases, with 19 bases left between them. Germline V gene sequence: CDR1 GTSNPN, CDR2 SVGIG (reference sequence).

In DNA form, the CDR3 reads TGCAGCGTCATTACCCTGATGACACTCGAAGCTTTCTTT. Translated, it gives CSVITLMTLEAFF. The chain joins TRBV29-1 to TRBJ1-1; the D is unclear. The germline V gene encodes CDR1 SQVTM and CDR2 ANQGSEA. V was clipped by 6 bases and J by 8 bases, with 19 bases between them. This CDR3 is built from 13 residues.

The rearrangement uses TRBV29-1 and TRBJ2-5; TRBD2 agrees at 9 bases. CDR1 is SQVTM and CDR2 is ANQGSEA in the germline V gene. This CDR3 spans 15 amino acids. Trimming at V came to 0 bases and at J to 4 bases, leaving 6 bases not matched to a gene. CDR3 bases: TGCAGCGTTGAAGATCCCGCGGGAGGGCGAGAGACCCAGTACTTC. Protein product: CSVEDPAGGRETQYF.

The chain uses TRBV12-3 or TRBV12-4 and TRBJ2-3, with D maybe TRBD2 (6 bases). V dropped 5 bases and J dropped 6 bases, with 18 bases sitting between them. This CDR3 is built from 15 residues. The CDR3 region has the DNA TGTGCCAGCAGTCGTAGCGGAGACTCAGCGGATACGCAGTATTTT. It is translated as CASSRSGDSADTQYF.

This chain links TRBV30 with TRBJ2-1, with 7 positions matching TRBD2. J gave up 11 bases and V 2 bases, and 6 bases lay outside the gene matches. This CDR3 is 12 amino acids long. Per germline, CDR1 GTSNPN and CDR2 SVGIG (reference sequence). The CDR3 DNA sequence: TGTGCCTGGAGTCGCGGGGGACGGAAGCAGTTCTTC. The encoded protein is CAWSRGGRKQFF.

The V and J genes are TRBV7-8 and TRBJ2-5; a possible D gene is TRBD1 (6 bases). CDR1 and CDR2 from the germline V gene are SGHVS and FQNEAQ. There are 13 residues in the CDR3. Deletions cut 5 bases from V and 5 bases from J, with 12 bases between. CDR3 coding DNA: TGTGCCAGCAGCGGAGCGAGGGGGGAGACCCAGTACTTC. This translates into CASSGARGETQYF. The entire variable domain, with the rest obtained from reference TRBV7-8 and TRBJ2-5, is as follows: GAGVSQSPRYKVAKRGQDVALRCDPISGHVSLFWYQQALGQGPEFLTYFQNEAQLDKSGLPSDRFFAERPEGSVSTLKIQRTQQEDSAVYLCASSGARGETQYFGPGTRLLVL.

The rearrangement uses TRBV28 and TRBJ2-7, with D unresolved. The CDR3 extends over 13 amino acids. V was pared by 3 bases and J by 2 bases, with 8 bases between. Germline CDR1 MDHEN, CDR2 SYDVKM. CDR3 amino acids: CASSFQSTYEQYF. The CDR3 DNA follows: TGTGCCAGCAGTTTTCAGTCCACCTACGAGCAGTACTTC.

The V gene is TRBV5-1, the J gene TRBJ2-7; TRBD2 is a possible D gene (6 bases). The V end was cut by 0 bases, the J end by 7 bases, with 14 bases between. Germline CDR1 is SGHRS and CDR2 is YFSETQ. The CDR3 is 14 residues long. The CDR3 here is CASSLATSKGEQYF. CDR3 in DNA: TGCGCCAGCAGCTTGGCCACTAGCAAGGGAGAGCAGTACTTC.

The V call is TRBV29-1, the J call TRBJ2-3; 11 bases are a match to TRBD2. The germline gives CDR1 SQVTM, CDR2 ANQGSEA. The CDR3 contains 13 residues. After removal of 7 bases from V and 6 bases from J, the junction contained 6 bases not matched to a gene. DNA of the CDR3: TGCAGCGCCGGGACTAGCGGAGGGGATACGCAGTATTTT. It translates to CSAGTSGGDTQYF.

V is TRBV5-6 and J is TRBJ2-5, with a tentative D call TRBD1 (6 bases). V lost 1 base to trimming and J lost 7 bases, with 14 bases between them. In germline, CDR1 is SGHDT, CDR2 YYEEEE. The CDR3 has 14 amino acids. CDR3 sequence: CASSLSLGGSTQYF. For the CDR3, the DNA is TGTGCCAGCAGCTTGTCCCTAGGGGGTTCGACCCAGTACTTC. Filled out from reference TRBV5-6 and TRBJ2-5, the complete variable domain reads DAGVTQSPTHLIKTRGQQVTLRCSPKSGHDTVSWYQQALGQGPQFIFQYYEEEERQRGNFPDRFSGHQFPNYSSELNVNALLLGDSALYLCASSLSLGGSTQYFGPGTRLLVL.

This chain connects TRBV5-6 to TRBJ2-5; D is unresolved. The CDR3 covers 11 residues. Germline V CDR1 and CDR2: SGHDT, YYEEEE. CDR3 protein: CAGVAKETQYF. For the CDR3, the DNA is TGTGCTGGCGTGGCCAAAGAGACCCAGTACTTC.

J is TRBJ2-7 and V is TRBV11-2; D gene uncertain. V was trimmed by 6 bases and J by 0 bases, leaving 9 bases between them. The CDR3 extends over 13 amino acids. Germline CDR1 is SGHAT and CDR2 is FQNNGV. CDR3 loop: CASRGNSSYEQYF. DNA of the CDR3: TGTGCCAGCAGAGGGAACAGCTCCTACGAGCAGTACTTC.

This chain joins TRBV12-3 or TRBV12-4 and TRBJ2-2; no firm D call. The CDR3 is 14 residues long. The CDR3 DNA sequence: TGTGCAACCTCCAGGCAGGCTAACACCGGGGAGCTGTTTTTT. It is translated as CATSRQANTGELFF.

The chain employs TRBV3-1 and TRBJ1-2; no clear D. CDR1 is LGHDT, CDR2 YNNKEL, per germline (reference sequence). The CDR3 totals 14 residues. V was pared by 5 bases and J by 6 bases, with 16 bases between. The CDR3 spells CASSWGMSADGYTF. The CDR3 coding sequence is TGTGCCAGCAGCTGGGGTATGTCTGCGGATGGCTACACCTTC. Full variable domain (remainder filled in from reference TRBV3-1 and TRBJ1-2): DTAVSQTPKYLVTQMGNDKSIKCEQNLGHDTMYWYKQDSKKFLKIMFSYNNKELIINETVPNRFSPKSPDKAHLNLHINSLELGDSAVYFCASSWGMSADGYTFGSGTRLTVV.

This chain connects TRBV5-1 to TRBJ2-1, with 9 bases matching TRBD1. Germline V lookup: CDR1 SGHRS, CDR2 YFSETQ. The CDR3 contains 15 residues. V dropped 4 bases and J dropped 8; count of bases not matched to a gene: 10. In DNA, the CDR3 is TGCGCCAGCAGCATGGGACAGGGAAGAGGCTATGAGCAGTTCTTC. It translates to CASSMGQGRGYEQFF.

This clonotype was detected only once. The V and J genes are TRBV29-1 and TRBJ2-7; 7 nucleotides align to TRBD1. Trimming took 7 bases from V and 4 from J; bases not matched to a gene: 10. There are 13 residues in the CDR3. Germline CDR1 and CDR2: SQVTM and ANQGSEA. Here the CDR3 reads CSAGTAVTYEQYF. For the CDR3, the DNA is TGCAGCGCTGGGACAGCTGTGACGTACGAGCAGTACTTC.

This sequence joins TRBV28 and TRBJ2-7; 11 nucleotides agree with TRBD2. V lost 8 bases to trimming and J lost 1 base; unmatched junction nucleotides: 10. This CDR3 comprises 16 residues. Germline CDR1 reads MDHEN; CDR2 reads SYDVKM. The CDR3 reads CASRIAGGMGSYEQYF. CDR3 nucleotide sequence: TGTGCCAGCCGAATAGCGGGAGGGATGGGGTCCTACGAGCAGTACTTC.

The genes are TRBV9 and TRBJ2-1; possibly TRBD1 for D (6 bases). This CDR3 region has 13 residues. CDR1 is SGDLS and CDR2 is YYNGEE in the germline V gene. Trimming took off 0 bases at V and 8 bases at J, with 9 bases between the two ends. The CDR3 spells CASSVVRGYEQFF. CDR3 DNA: TGTGCCAGCAGCGTAGTGAGGGGGTATGAGCAGTTCTTC.

This clonotype was picked up a small number of times. J is TRBJ2-6 and V is TRBV28; no definite D call. This CDR3 is 16 amino acids long. CDR1 and CDR2 (germline): MDHEN, SYDVKM. V was trimmed by 1 base and J by 0 bases, leaving 7 bases between them. Here the CDR3 reads CASSLSRSSGANVLTF. As DNA, the CDR3 is TGTGCCAGCAGTTTATCCCGCAGCTCTGGGGCCAACGTCCTGACTTTC.

The CDR3 loop reads CATSREDNEQFF. For the CDR3, the DNA is TGTGCCACCAGCAGAGAGGACAATGAGCAGTTCTTC. This chain links TRBV15 with TRBJ2-1; D is unclear. This CDR3 region has 12 residues. Trimming took off 0 bases at V and 5 bases at J, with 2 bases between the two ends. The germline V gene has CDR1 LNHNV and CDR2 YYDKDF (reference sequence).

The rearrangement uses TRBV24-1 and TRBJ1-5; D is ambiguous. Germline CDR1 KGHDR, CDR2 SFDVKD. The CDR3 contains 13 residues. Here the CDR3 DNA reads TGTGCTACCCGAAGTGATAGCAATCAGCCCCAGCATTTT. Translating gives CATRSDSNQPQHF.